The TCR beta chain under discussion was sequenced for a study of blood T cell repertoires in COVID-19. Study in general: The United States, Italy and Spain supplied acute and convalescent COVID-19 samples. PBMCs, B-cell-depleted T cells, or T cells were the source of the cDNA or gDNA that made up the material.

The V gene end was trimmed by 6 bases and the J gene end by 2 bases; junction bases not matched to a gene: 16. The CDR3 has 18 amino acids. Germline CDR1 SEHNR, CDR2 FQNEAQ (reference sequence). Original processing notes: Quantification of nucleated cells was approximated via reference gene primer amplification. Here immunoSEQ multiplex PCR was the method, and the copy in TCRdb shows in-frame clones only, minus some. D and trimming come from the DNA, and the V and J calls and clone size come from that table. The repertoire consists of about 120,000 clones, with about 86% occurring once and the leading ten covering around 5.6%.

This TCR derives from a man older than 75 with active or convalescent COVID-19. This sequence joins TRBV7-9 and TRBJ2-3; 8 bases map to TRBD1. The sample taken for sequencing was peripheral blood. CDR3 sequence (DNA): TGTGCCAGCAGTACGGACAGGGTCTCACGTTCCTTCACAGATACGCAGTATTTT. Protein sequence: CASSTDRVSRSFTDTQYF.